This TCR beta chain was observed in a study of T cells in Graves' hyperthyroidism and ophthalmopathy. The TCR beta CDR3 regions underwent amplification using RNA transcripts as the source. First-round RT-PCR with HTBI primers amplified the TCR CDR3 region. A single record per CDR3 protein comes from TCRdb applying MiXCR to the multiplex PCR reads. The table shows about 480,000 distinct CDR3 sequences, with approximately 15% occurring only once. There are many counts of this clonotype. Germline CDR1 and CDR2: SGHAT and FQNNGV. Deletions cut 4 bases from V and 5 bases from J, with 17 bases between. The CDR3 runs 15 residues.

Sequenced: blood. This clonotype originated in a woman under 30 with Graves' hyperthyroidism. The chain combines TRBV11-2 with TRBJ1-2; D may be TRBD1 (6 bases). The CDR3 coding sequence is TGTGCCAGCAGCTCCTCGGTGCTCAGGGGTTATGGCTACACCTTC. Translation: CASSSSVLRGYGYTF.